This TCR beta chain was sequenced for a study of blood T cell repertoires in COVID-19. Study at large: Acute-phase and convalescent COVID-19 samples originated in the United States, Italy and Spain. T cells, B-cell-depleted T cells, or PBMCs supplied cDNA or gDNA.

Authors' processing steps: Cell counts per sample came from amplifying reference gene primers. The assay was immunoSEQ multiplex PCR, and TCRdb's table has in-frame clones only and misses some. V and J calls and clone size are those listed in that table; D and trimming were worked out from the DNA. Here the sample spans around 250,000 clones, 75% to 85% being singletons. Trimming removed 4 bases from V and 7 bases from J; junction bases left unmatched: 1. This CDR3 has 13 residues. From germline, CDR1 is SNHLY and CDR2 FYNNEI. The genes are TRBV2 and TRBJ1-6, with TRBD1 identical over 7 bases. The sample was peripheral blood. This TCR came from a man between 50 and 59 years old with active or convalescent COVID-19. Here the CDR3 reads CASSVQGNSPLHF. The CDR3 DNA reads as TGTGCCAGCAGTGTACAGGGGAATTCACCCCTCCACTTT.